The sequence of this T cell receptor (beta chain) was determined in a study of blood T cells in healthy people across ages. Concerning this clonotype itself: Its specificity is not known.

Germline V gene data show CDR1 as DFQATT and CDR2 as SNEGSKA (reference sequence). V was trimmed by 0 bases and J by 8 bases, leaving 13 bases between them. The CDR3 is 13 residues long. Alongside a J-beta primer mix, a sample-barcoded 5' primer served in a second PCR lasting about 7 to 11 cycles. Carrying 12 random nucleotides, a template-switch adaptor labeled each individual cDNA molecule. TCRdb redid the calling of the 5' RACE reads with MiXCR, one entry per CDR3 protein. The profile shows hundreds of thousands of distinct CDR3 sequences, 40% to 50% of them singletons. Isolation of PBMCs gave at least 7 million cells per sample. Findings and limits, study-wide: Both naive CD4+ cell counts and diversity were greater in long-lived donors than in aged donors.

The material sequenced was blood. The sequence was obtained from an elderly man in good health. The gene calls are TRBV20-1 and TRBJ1-2; D may be TRBD1 (6 bases). CDR3 in amino acids: CSAREMGHAGYTF. Here the CDR3 DNA reads TGCAGTGCTAGAGAAATGGGACATGCGGGCTACACCTTC.